This T cell receptor beta chain emerged from a study of blood T cell repertoires in COVID-19. Study background: Sources were T cells, B-cell-depleted T cells, or PBMCs; the material itself was cDNA or gDNA.

Trimming stripped 6 bases from V and 7 bases from J, with 12 bases between. CDR1 is MNHNY and CDR2 is SVGAGI in the germline V gene (reference sequence). CDR3 length: 12 amino acids. Original processing methods: Using reference gene primer amplification, nucleated cell counts were estimated. Only in-frame clones appear in the TCRdb table, and some are missing; sequencing was by immunoSEQ multiplex PCR. V, J and clone size were drawn from that table, and D and trimming were deduced from the DNA. The sample records 150,000 or so clones, about 88% being singletons. J is TRBJ1-2 and V is TRBV6-6, with D uncertain. The sequence derives from a man between 60 and 70 years old with acute or convalescent COVID-19. Material: peripheral blood. The CDR3 sequence is CASSPQASGYTF. The CDR3 DNA reads TGTGCCAGCAGCCCCCAGGCCAGTGGCTACACCTTC.